Listed below are T cell receptor beta chains from one sample, sequenced in a study of Graves' ophthalmopathy and Graves' hyperthyroidism. TCRdb called the multiplex PCR reads again in MiXCR, with one record for every CDR3 protein. Of approximately 700,000 distinct CDR3 sequences in the sample, roughly 41% were seen once. Sequencing was performed on peripheral blood. The receptors come from an adult man with Graves' ophthalmopathy. Both conserved end residues are part of each CDR3. D genes are given only for firm matches. Clone size is stated in some rows and not others, as once, few, many or a class when expanded.

J: TRBJ1-3; D: NA; V: TRBV10-3; size: NA; CDR3: CAISEGLDDTIYF; DNA: TGTGCCATCAGTGAGGGACTGGATGACACCATATATTTT
J: TRBJ1-4; D: NA; V: TRBV7-8; size: many; CDR3: CASSLMGRPNNEKLFF; DNA: TGTGCCAGCAGCTTAATGGGTCGACCAAATAATGAAAAACTGTTTTTT
J: TRBJ1-6; D: TRBD1; V: TRBV7-3; size: NA; CDR3: CASSSTGQGGSPLHF; DNA: TGTGCCAGCAGCTCCACAGGGCAGGGGGGGTCACCCCTCCACTTT
J: TRBJ2-7; D: TRBD1; V: TRBV6-6; size: NA; CDR3: CASSSGQVTYEQYF; DNA: TGTGCCAGCAGTTCCGGACAGGTGACCTACGAGCAGTACTTC
J: TRBJ2-2; D: TRBD2; V: TRBV4-1; size: few; CDR3: CASSQFKREVGELFF; DNA: TGCGCCAGCAGCCAGTTCAAGCGGGAGGTCGGGGAGCTGTTTTTT
J: TRBJ2-7; D: NA; V: TRBV11-2; size: few; CDR3: CASWGDSPYEQYF; DNA: TGTGCCAGCTGGGGGGACAGTCCCTACGAGCAGTACTTC
J: TRBJ1-4; D: TRBD1; V: TRBV20-1; size: many; CDR3: CSARPGQGGEKLFF; DNA: TGCAGTGCTAGACCGGGACAGGGAGGCGAAAAACTGTTTTTT
J: TRBJ1-6; D: TRBD1; V: TRBV3-1; size: NA; CDR3: CASSQQGTESPLHF; DNA: TGTGCCAGCAGCCAACAAGGGACAGAATCACCCCTCCACTTT
J: TRBJ2-7; D: TRBD1; V: TRBV5-4; size: many; CDR3: CASSLGQGGAYEQYF; DNA: TGTGCCAGCAGCTTAGGACAGGGAGGTGCCTACGAGCAGTACTTC
J: TRBJ2-5; D: NA; V: TRBV20-1; size: many; CDR3: CSARGDGINRETQYF; DNA: TGCAGTGCTAGAGGTGACGGGATAAATCGGGAGACCCAGTACTTC
J: TRBJ2-1; D: NA; V: TRBV20-1; size: once; CDR3: CSARVPGDAYNEQFF; DNA: TGCAGTGCTAGAGTGCCCGGGGACGCCTACAATGAGCAGTTCTTC
J: TRBJ1-1; D: NA; V: TRBV19; size: many; CDR3: CASSIGPGRVTEAFF; DNA: TGTGCCAGTAGTATTGGCCCAGGGAGGGTCACTGAAGCTTTCTTT
J: TRBJ1-5; D: NA; V: TRBV5-1; size: NA; CDR3: CASSPDTLGVNQPQHF; DNA: TGCGCCAGCAGCCCGGACACGTTGGGGGTTAATCAGCCCCAGCATTTT
J: TRBJ2-7; D: NA; V: TRBV3-1; size: many; CDR3: CASSLTTVSYEQYF; DNA: TGTGCCAGCAGCCTTACGACAGTCTCCTACGAGCAGTACTTC
J: TRBJ2-2; D: TRBD2; V: TRBV10-3; size: NA; CDR3: CASSSGGPNTGELFF; DNA: TGTGCCAGCAGTAGCGGGGGCCCGAACACCGGGGAGCTGTTTTTT
J: TRBJ2-7; D: NA; V: TRBV2; size: NA; CDR3: CASPRQGPYEQYF; DNA: TGTGCCAGCCCCAGGCAGGGCCCCTACGAGCAGTACTTC
J: TRBJ2-5; D: NA; V: TRBV10-3; size: NA; CDR3: CAISGQGERQETQYF; DNA: TGTGCCATCAGTGGGCAGGGAGAAAGGCAAGAGACCCAGTACTTC
J: TRBJ1-1; D: NA; V: TRBV10-3; size: many; CDR3: CAISEAGPRGPEAFF; DNA: TGTGCCATCAGTGAGGCGGGACCCCGTGGGCCTGAAGCTTTCTTT
J: TRBJ2-6; D: NA; V: TRBV5-5; size: NA; CDR3: CASSLRGAGTGANVLTF; DNA: TGTGCCAGCAGCTTGAGAGGGGCGGGCACTGGGGCCAACGTCCTGACTTTC
J: TRBJ2-3; D: NA; V: TRBV6-4; size: few; CDR3: CASSSGSTDTQYF; DNA: TGTGCCAGCAGTAGCGGGAGCACAGATACGCAGTATTTT
J: TRBJ1-5; D: NA; V: TRBV2; size: many; CDR3: CASRLQGGSNQPQHF; DNA: TGTGCCAGCAGGCTACAGGGTGGTAGCAATCAGCCCCAGCATTTT
J: TRBJ1-2; D: NA; V: TRBV10-3; size: once; CDR3: CAISEPGNYGYTF; DNA: TGTGCCATCAGTGAGCCGGGGAACTATGGCTACACCTTC
J: TRBJ1-2; D: TRBD1; V: TRBV20-1; size: NA; CDR3: CSARDHREQGHFNYGYTF; DNA: TGCAGTGCTAGAGATCATCGAGAACAGGGGCACTTTAACTATGGCTACACCTTC
J: TRBJ2-6; D: NA; V: TRBV30; size: once; CDR3: CAWNRFKVVGANVLTF; DNA: TGTGCCTGGAACCGTTTCAAGGTGGTCGGGGCCAACGTCCTGACTTTC
J: TRBJ2-1; D: NA; V: TRBV7-2; size: NA; CDR3: CASSSHSYNEQFF; DNA: TGTGCCAGCAGCTCCCATTCCTACAATGAGCAGTTCTTC
J: TRBJ2-5; D: TRBD2; V: TRBV7-2; size: few; CDR3: CASSPSGGATQYF; DNA: TGTGCCAGCAGCCCTAGCGGGGGGGCGACCCAGTACTTC
J: TRBJ2-7; D: TRBD2; V: TRBV10-3; size: once; CDR3: CAISVEGTSSYEQYF; DNA: TGTGCCATCAGCGTTGAAGGGACTAGCTCCTACGAGCAGTACTTC